Listed below are T cell receptor beta chains from one sample, sequenced in a study of blood T cell repertoires in COVID-19. Clones were read by immunoSEQ multiplex PCR, and TCRdb kept only the in-frame ones, dropping some. The data hold tens of thousands of clones, with over 65% observed a single time. The material sequenced was peripheral blood. The receptors here all came from a woman in her sixties or seventies with acute or convalescent COVID-19. Each CDR3 is given with its conserved first and last residue. Each record gives: CDR3 length, clone size, D gene, V gene, J gene, CDR3 protein, CDR3 DNA. A D gene is named only where the DNA matches it firmly. Only part of the rows carry a size: once, few, many, or a class if the clone is expanded.

15	-	-	TRBV7-9	TRBJ1-4	CASSQTVQHNEKLFF	TGTGCCAGCAGCCAGACAGTACAGCATAATGAAAAACTGTTTTTT
16	-	-	TRBV7-2	TRBJ2-7	CASSLMPLGGSYEQYF	TGTGCCAGCAGCTTAATGCCGTTGGGGGGCTCCTACGAGCAGTACTTC
15	-	-	TRBV7-2	TRBJ1-1	CASSFSIAQDPNAFF	TGTGCCAGCAGCTTCTCCATTGCCCAAGATCCTAATGCTTTCTTT
15	-	-	TRBV5-1	TRBJ2-1	CASSLVQGSYNEQFF	TGCGCCAGCAGCTTGGTTCAGGGCTCCTACAATGAGCAGTTCTTC
16	-	TRBD1	TRBV7-6	TRBJ1-5	CASSPVTGAYQEPQHF	TGTGCCAGCAGCCCGGTGACAGGGGCTTATCAAGAGCCCCAGCATTTT
13	-	TRBD1	TRBV18	TRBJ1-2	CASSGQGEYGYTF	TGTGCCAGCTCAGGACAGGGAGAGTATGGCTACACCTTC
12	-	-	TRBV12-3/TRBV12-4	TRBJ2-4	CASSGRLDPQYF	TGTGCCAGCAGTGGGAGACTAGACCCCCAGTACTTC
13	-	-	TRBV30	TRBJ1-2	CAFGPKGNYGYTF	TGTGCCTTCGGACCCAAGGGGAACTATGGCTACACCTTC
14	-	-	TRBV3-1/TRBV3-2	TRBJ2-7	CASSQGRTGYEQYF	TGTGCCAGCAGCCAAGGGAGGACGGGCTACGAGCAGTACTTC
14	-	-	TRBV19	TRBJ1-5	CASSIDWLNQPQHF	TGTGCCAGTAGTATAGATTGGCTTAATCAGCCCCAGCATTTT
16	-	TRBD1	TRBV11-2	TRBJ1-1	CASSLLGQGKNTEAFF	TGTGCCAGCAGCTTATTAGGACAGGGGAAGAACACTGAAGCTTTCTTT
15	-	TRBD2	TRBV2	TRBJ2-1	CASSEEAGGYNEQFF	TGTGCCAGCAGTGAAGAAGCGGGAGGGTACAATGAGCAGTTCTTC
14	-	-	TRBV4-1	TRBJ1-6	CASSQDTRVSPLHF	TGCGCCAGCAGCCAAGATACCCGGGTATCACCCCTCCACTTT
18	-	-	TRBV4-3	TRBJ1-4	CASSQDIEDRGIGEKLFF	TGCGCCAGCAGCCAAGATATCGAGGATCGGGGTATAGGGGAAAAACTGTTTTTT
12	few	-	TRBV5-6	TRBJ2-1	CASSSGDNEQFF	TGTGCCAGCAGCTCGGGAGACAATGAGCAGTTCTTC
15	-	-	TRBV7-2	TRBJ2-7	CASSLGTSYSYEQYF	TGTGCCAGCAGCTTAGGCACTAGTTACTCCTACGAGCAGTACTTC
14	-	-	TRBV7-2	TRBJ2-7	CASSQQVPHYEQYF	TGTGCCAGCAGCCAGCAGGTCCCGCACTACGAGCAGTACTTC
16	-	-	TRBV6-2/TRBV6-3	TRBJ1-1	CASSNFIGQQNTEAFF	TGTGCCAGCAGTAATTTCATAGGACAGCAGAACACTGAAGCTTTCTTT
12	-	TRBD1	TRBV12-3/TRBV12-4	TRBJ1-2	CASTAGGRGYTF	TGTGCCAGCACCGCAGGGGGCCGCGGCTACACCTTC
14	-	-	TRBV19	TRBJ2-1	CASSIERAHNEQFF	TGTGCCAGTAGTATAGAGAGGGCTCACAATGAGCAGTTCTTC
16	-	-	TRBV28	TRBJ2-2	CASIGTTGPGWGELFF	TGTGCCAGCATCGGGACAACAGGCCCCGGTTGGGGGGAGCTGTTTTTT
16	-	TRBD1	TRBV11-2	TRBJ2-7	CASSPIRGQGAREQYF	TGTGCCAGCAGCCCGATTAGGGGACAGGGGGCACGGGAGCAGTACTTC
19	-	TRBD2	TRBV5-8	TRBJ2-5	CASSLALGLAGVLQETQYF	TGTGCCAGCAGCTTGGCGTTAGGGCTAGCGGGGGTCCTACAAGAGACCCAGTACTTC
16	-	-	TRBV27	TRBJ2-7	CASSLSAGPQAHEQYF	TGTGCCAGCAGTTTATCGGCGGGACCCCAGGCGCACGAGCAGTACTTC
15	-	TRBD1	TRBV6-2/TRBV6-3	TRBJ1-1	CASSSRTGWNTEAFF	TGTGCCAGCAGTTCCCGGACAGGGTGGAACACTGAAGCTTTCTTT
14	-	-	TRBV19	TRBJ1-4	CATTAAQGGGKLFF	TGTGCCACAACTGCGGCTCAAGGTGGTGGAAAACTGTTTTTT
13	-	-	TRBV7-3	TRBJ2-3	CASSLPSTDTQYF	TGTGCCAGCAGCTTACCAAGCACAGATACGCAGTATTTT
16	-	TRBD2	TRBV28	TRBJ2-3	CASGTSGRIGTDTQYF	TGTGCCAGCGGGACTAGCGGGAGGATCGGCACAGATACGCAGTATTTT
15	-	TRBD1	TRBV7-6	TRBJ2-7	CASSFGDRSDYEQYF	TGTGCCAGCAGCTTCGGGGACAGGTCCGACTACGAGCAGTACTTC
17	-	TRBD1	TRBV4-1	TRBJ1-5	CASSRDGTGGSDQPQHF	TGCGCCAGCAGCCGAGACGGGACAGGGGGCTCGGATCAGCCCCAGCATTTT
14	-	-	TRBV5-1	TRBJ2-7	CASSLGSTNYEQYF	TGCGCCAGCAGCTTGGGCAGTACCAACTACGAGCAGTACTTC
13	-	-	TRBV5-6	TRBJ2-1	CASSLQGPPEQFF	TGTGCCAGCAGCTTGCAGGGGCCGCCAGAGCAGTTCTTC